This T cell receptor (beta chain) appears in the sequencing data of a study of CD4+ T cells in melanoma. This clone was found once. Its antigen is unidentified. Produced via immunoSEQ multiplex PCR; TCRdb's table is partial and in-frame only. The sample shows some 13,000 clones, approximately 72% of them seen only once. This CDR3 has 14 residues. Study-level findings and limits: In melanoma, neoantigen-specific CD4+ T cells reportedly differed in differentiation state. A reported correlation linked neoantigen-specific CD4+ T cells to CD8+, macrophage and B cell function.

This TCR derives from a human donor with melanoma. Input material: cells from a culture (not recorded whether cultured in vitro). This chain uses TRBV21-1 with TRBJ2-5; no DNA check was done on the table's D call, TRBD1. TRBV21-1 is reported as a pseudogene. CDR3 in amino acids: CASSRDIYQETQYF. DNA of the CDR3: TGTGCCAGCAGCAGGGACATCTATCAAGAGACCCAGTACTTC.